These T cell receptor beta chains were read from a single sample in a study of blood T cells in healthy people across ages. TCRdb ran MiXCR on the 5' RACE reads and lists one entry per CDR3 protein. The data contain 1.4 million or so distinct CDR3 sequences, approximately 43% of them seen just once; the ten biggest clones take up roughly 3.7%. The sample was blood. These receptor sequences come from a woman aged 18-29 years in good health. Both conserved end residues are trimmed from each CDR3. Not all rows give a size; the values are once, few, many and, for expanded clones, a class.

clone_size j_call v_call cdr3_length cdr3_aa
NA TRBJ2-4 TRBV6-2/TRBV6-3 14 ASSYGADLAKNIQY
NA TRBJ2-3 TRBV4-3 13 ASSQGRPGGNTQY
NA TRBJ2-1 TRBV20-1 12 SAIAESSYNEQF
many TRBJ2-3 TRBV7-2 11 ASNQGRTDTQY
NA TRBJ2-5 TRBV28 12 VSSLPTAQETQY
NA TRBJ2-1 TRBV20-1 8 SAVPQEQF
NA TRBJ2-2 TRBV9 16 ASSVVRMGQGSTGELF
many TRBJ2-3 TRBV12-3/TRBV12-4 11 ASSLRGSDTQY
few TRBJ2-5 TRBV7-2 17 ASSLEAGGPGRYQETQY
NA TRBJ2-1 TRBV30 10 AWNPRGREQF
once TRBJ2-7 TRBV28 12 ASSLWRGNNEQY
NA TRBJ2-3 TRBV10-3 12 AISGLADTDTQY
NA TRBJ2-3 TRBV4-1 15 ASSQEGLATFTDTQY
few TRBJ2-4 TRBV21-1 13 ASSKGGGAKNIQY
NA TRBJ2-1 TRBV4-2 12 ASSQVGELNEQF
once TRBJ2-1 TRBV5-6 14 ASSLRHLSSYNEQF
NA TRBJ1-1 TRBV11-2 12 ASSQLLGSTEAF
NA TRBJ2-3 TRBV7-9 14 ASSPRGRGSTDTQY
NA TRBJ2-5 TRBV20-1 11 SAKPGQGATQY
few TRBJ1-1 TRBV29-1 11 SVRKGFDTEAF
NA TRBJ2-2 TRBV2 12 ASKGQGITGELF
NA TRBJ1-5 TRBV20-1 13 SAREARTFNQPQH
many TRBJ2-1 TRBV7-8 13 ASSLAGQSYNEQF
NA TRBJ2-4 TRBV4-2 14 ASSQEGGIAKNIQY
NA TRBJ1-5 TRBV20-1 13 SARYRDRGGQPQH
few TRBJ2-5 TRBV6-2/TRBV6-3 10 ASSSSAETQY
few TRBJ1-1 TRBV28 14 ASSFPQATSNTEAF
few TRBJ2-1 TRBV9 11 ASSGAGSNEQF
NA TRBJ1-5 TRBV4-1 12 ASSQEVVVGPQH
NA TRBJ2-1 TRBV5-1 11 ASSASGTNEQF
NA TRBJ2-1 TRBV21-1 14 ASTVGRGTTKNEQF
few TRBJ1-2 TRBV20-1 12 SASRDTSNYGYT
few TRBJ1-4 TRBV4-2 15 ASSQIQTGGFNEKLF
NA TRBJ2-3 TRBV7-9 12 ASSATSSMDTQY
NA TRBJ2-3 TRBV7-2 15 ASSSPRGSTYTDTQY
NA TRBJ2-1 TRBV20-1 14 SARDPGLGTYNEQF
few TRBJ2-5 TRBV7-2 12 ASSLERGRETQY
NA NA TRBV9 13 ASSSPGRAQNEQY
NA TRBJ2-5 TRBV29-1 11 SVEALPYNEQY
many TRBJ2-3 TRBV11-2 13 ASSSGHYDTDTQY
NA TRBJ2-5 TRBV5-1 10 ASSPPDNEQY
few TRBJ1-6 TRBV7-3 13 ASSLTGVLGSPLH
few TRBJ2-5 TRBV29-1 12 SVTQRIVQETQY
NA TRBJ2-1 TRBV12-3/TRBV12-4 9 ASGRGGEQF
NA TRBJ2-1 TRBV20-1 14 SARSSGTSSYNEQF
NA TRBJ2-7 TRBV11-2 20 ASSFMSGLTDRTRSSSYEQY
NA TRBJ2-7 TRBV27 13 ASSFGQGVAYEQY
few TRBJ1-4 TRBV12-5 15 ASGLLLMDRVEEKLF
NA TRBJ2-5 TRBV5-1 16 ASSLEGMSAGGQETQY
few TRBJ1-1 TRBV29-1 11 SVGRQGASEAF
NA TRBJ2-7 TRBV20-1 13 SAKGQVWSSYEQY